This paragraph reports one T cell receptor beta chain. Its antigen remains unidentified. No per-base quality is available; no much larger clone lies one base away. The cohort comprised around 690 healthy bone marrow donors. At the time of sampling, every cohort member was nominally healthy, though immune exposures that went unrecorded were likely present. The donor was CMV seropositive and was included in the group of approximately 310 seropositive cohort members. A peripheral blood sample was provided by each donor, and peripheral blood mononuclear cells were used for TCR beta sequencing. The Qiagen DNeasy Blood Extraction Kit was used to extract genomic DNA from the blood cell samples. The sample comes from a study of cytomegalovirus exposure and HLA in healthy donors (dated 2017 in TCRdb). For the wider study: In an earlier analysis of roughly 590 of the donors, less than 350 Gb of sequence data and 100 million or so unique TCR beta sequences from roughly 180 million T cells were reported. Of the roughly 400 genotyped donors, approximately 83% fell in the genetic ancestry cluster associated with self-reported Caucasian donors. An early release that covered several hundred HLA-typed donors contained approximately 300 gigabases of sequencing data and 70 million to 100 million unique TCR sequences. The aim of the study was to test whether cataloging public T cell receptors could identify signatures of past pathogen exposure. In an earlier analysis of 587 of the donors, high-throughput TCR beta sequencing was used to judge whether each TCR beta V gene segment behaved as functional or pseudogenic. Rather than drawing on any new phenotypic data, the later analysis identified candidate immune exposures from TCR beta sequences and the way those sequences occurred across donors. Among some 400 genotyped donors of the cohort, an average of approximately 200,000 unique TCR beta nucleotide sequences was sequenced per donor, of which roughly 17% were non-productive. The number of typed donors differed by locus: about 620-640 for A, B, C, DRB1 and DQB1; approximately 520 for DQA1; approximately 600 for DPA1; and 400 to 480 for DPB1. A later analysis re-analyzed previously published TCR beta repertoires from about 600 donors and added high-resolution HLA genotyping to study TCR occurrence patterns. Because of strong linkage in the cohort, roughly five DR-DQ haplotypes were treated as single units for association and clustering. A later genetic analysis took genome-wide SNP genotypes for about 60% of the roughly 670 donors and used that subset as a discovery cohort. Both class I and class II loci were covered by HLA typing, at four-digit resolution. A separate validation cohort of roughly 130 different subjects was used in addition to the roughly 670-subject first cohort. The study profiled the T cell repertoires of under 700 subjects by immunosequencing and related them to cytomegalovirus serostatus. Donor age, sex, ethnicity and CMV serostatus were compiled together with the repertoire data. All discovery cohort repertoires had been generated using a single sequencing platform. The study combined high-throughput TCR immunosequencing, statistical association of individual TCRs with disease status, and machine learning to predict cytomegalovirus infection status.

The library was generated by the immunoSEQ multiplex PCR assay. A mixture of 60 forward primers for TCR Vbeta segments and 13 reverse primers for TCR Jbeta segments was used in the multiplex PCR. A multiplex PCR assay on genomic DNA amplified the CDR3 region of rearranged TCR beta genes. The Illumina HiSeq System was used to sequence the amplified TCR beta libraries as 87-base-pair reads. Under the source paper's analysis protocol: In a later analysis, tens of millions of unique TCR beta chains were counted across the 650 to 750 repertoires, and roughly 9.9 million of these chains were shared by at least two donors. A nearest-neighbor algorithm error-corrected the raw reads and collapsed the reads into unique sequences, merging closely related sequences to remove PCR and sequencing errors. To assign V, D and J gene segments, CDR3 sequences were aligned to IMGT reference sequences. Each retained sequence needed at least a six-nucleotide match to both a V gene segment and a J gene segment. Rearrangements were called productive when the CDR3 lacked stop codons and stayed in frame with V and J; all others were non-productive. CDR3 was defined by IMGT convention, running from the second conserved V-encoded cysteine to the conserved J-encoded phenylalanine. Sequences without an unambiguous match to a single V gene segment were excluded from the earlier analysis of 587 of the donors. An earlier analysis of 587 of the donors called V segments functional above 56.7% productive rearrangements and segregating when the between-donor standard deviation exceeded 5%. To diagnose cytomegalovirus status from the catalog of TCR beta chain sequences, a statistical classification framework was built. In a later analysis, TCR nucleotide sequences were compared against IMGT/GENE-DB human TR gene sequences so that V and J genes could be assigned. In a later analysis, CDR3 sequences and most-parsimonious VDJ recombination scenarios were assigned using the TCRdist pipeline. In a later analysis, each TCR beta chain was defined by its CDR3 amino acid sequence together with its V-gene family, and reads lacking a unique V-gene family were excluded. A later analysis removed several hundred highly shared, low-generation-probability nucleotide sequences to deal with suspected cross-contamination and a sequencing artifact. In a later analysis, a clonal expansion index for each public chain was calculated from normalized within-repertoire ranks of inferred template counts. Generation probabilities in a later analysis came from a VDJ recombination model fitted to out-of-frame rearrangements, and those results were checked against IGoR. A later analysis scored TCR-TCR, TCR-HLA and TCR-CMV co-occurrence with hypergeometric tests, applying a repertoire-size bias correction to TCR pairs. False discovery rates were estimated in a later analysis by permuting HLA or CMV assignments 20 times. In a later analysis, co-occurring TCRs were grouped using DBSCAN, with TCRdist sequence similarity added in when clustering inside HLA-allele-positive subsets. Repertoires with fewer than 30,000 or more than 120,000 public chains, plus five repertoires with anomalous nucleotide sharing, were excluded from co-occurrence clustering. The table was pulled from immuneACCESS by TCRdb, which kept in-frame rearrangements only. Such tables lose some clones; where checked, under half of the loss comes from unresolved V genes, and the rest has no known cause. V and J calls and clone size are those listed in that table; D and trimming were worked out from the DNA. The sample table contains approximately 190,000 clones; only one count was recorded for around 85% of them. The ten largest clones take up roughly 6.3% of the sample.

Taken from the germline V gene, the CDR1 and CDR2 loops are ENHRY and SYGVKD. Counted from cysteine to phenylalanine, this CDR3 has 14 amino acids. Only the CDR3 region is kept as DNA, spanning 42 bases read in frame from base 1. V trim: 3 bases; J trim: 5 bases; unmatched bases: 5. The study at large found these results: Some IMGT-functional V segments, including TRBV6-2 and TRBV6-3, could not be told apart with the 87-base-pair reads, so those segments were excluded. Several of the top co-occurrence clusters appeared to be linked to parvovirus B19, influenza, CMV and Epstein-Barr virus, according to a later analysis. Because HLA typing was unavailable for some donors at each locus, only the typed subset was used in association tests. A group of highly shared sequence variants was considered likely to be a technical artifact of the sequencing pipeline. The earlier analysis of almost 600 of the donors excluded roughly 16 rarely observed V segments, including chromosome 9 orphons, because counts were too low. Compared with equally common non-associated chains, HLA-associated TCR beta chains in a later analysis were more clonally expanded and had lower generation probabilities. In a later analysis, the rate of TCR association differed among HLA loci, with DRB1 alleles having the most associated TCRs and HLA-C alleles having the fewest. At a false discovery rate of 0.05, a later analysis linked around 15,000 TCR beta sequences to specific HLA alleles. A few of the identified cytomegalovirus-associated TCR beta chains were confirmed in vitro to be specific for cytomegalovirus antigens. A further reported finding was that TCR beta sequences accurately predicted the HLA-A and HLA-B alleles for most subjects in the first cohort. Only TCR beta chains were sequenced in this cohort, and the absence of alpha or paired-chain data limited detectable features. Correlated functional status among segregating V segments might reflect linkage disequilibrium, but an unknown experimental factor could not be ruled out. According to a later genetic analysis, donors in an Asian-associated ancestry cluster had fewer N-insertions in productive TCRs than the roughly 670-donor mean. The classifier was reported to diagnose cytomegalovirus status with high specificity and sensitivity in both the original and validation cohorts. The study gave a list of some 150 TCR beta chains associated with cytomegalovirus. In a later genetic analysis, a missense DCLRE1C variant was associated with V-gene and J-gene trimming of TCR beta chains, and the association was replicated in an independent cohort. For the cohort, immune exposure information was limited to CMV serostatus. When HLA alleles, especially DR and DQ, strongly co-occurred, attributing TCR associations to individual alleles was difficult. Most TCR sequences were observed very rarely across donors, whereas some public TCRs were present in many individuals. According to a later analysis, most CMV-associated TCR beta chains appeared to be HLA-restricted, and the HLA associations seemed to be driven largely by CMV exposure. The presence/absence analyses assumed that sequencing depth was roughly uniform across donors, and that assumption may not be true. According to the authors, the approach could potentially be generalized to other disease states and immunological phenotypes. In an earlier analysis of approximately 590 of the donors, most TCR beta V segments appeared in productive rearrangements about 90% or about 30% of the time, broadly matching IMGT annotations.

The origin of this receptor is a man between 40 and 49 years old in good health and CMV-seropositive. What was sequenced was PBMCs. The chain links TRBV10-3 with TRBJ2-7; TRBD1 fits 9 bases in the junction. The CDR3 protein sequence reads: CAISDSRDRDEQYF. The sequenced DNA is TGTGCCATCAGTGACTCGCGGGACAGGGACGAGCAGTACTTC.